This T cell receptor beta chain emerged from a study of OX40 agonist ivuxolimab in advanced cancers. As for the study in general: The dose-escalation cohort had hepatocellular carcinoma, melanoma, renal cell or head and neck cancer.

The protocol was immunoSEQ multiplex PCR, while the TCRdb copy is restricted to in-frame clones and leaves out a portion. The data show around 16,000 clones, roughly 77% seen once. Study conclusions and caveats: Part of the nonresponder group also had normalized T-cell clonal expansion that was low. On average, a greater number of expanded clones characterised CD8+ T cells relative to CD4+.

CDR3 length: 16 residues. The germline V gene has CDR1 LGHNA and CDR2 YSLEER. Trimming removed 3 bases from V and 8 bases from J; junction bases left unmatched: 7. Comment on this clone: What it binds is not known.

The V and J genes are TRBV4-3 and TRBJ2-1, with 13 bases aligning to TRBD2. Sequencing was performed on CD4+ or CD8+ T cells sorted from blood, taken in a trial of the OX40 agonist ivuxolimab. This TCR came from an adult with an advanced solid tumor such as melanoma, head and neck, liver or kidney cancer. The CDR3 DNA reads as TGCGCCAGCAGCCAGCAACTAGCGGGAGGGGGGGATGAGCAGTTCTTC. It translates to CASSQQLAGGGDEQFF.